This TCR beta chain is from a study of cytomegalovirus exposure and HLA in healthy donors. Study results and caveats: In a later analysis, parvovirus B19, influenza, CMV and Epstein-Barr virus appeared linked to several top co-occurrence clusters. CMV serostatus was the sole immune exposure data available. Near-uniform donor sequencing depth was presumed by presence/absence analyses.

V lost 3 bases and J lost 3, with 15 bases in between. Germline-derived CDR1 and CDR2 are MRHNA and SNTAGT. This CDR3 comprises 15 residues. Regarding donors, all were healthy bone marrow donors. PCR was performed using 60 Vbeta and 13 Jbeta primers. Measured with immunoSEQ multiplex PCR; TCRdb has only the in-frame clones, and not every one. The table includes about 160,000 clones, approximately 71% detected once. This clone was picked up a small number of times. Its target is unknown. The chain recombines TRBV6-4 with TRBJ2-7; D may be TRBD2 (7 bases). The source is a male donor in good health and CMV-seronegative. The sample taken for sequencing was PBMCs. The CDR3: CASSESEGGYYEQYF. CDR3 DNA sequence: TGTGCCAGCAGTGAATCTGAGGGGGGGTACTACGAGCAGTACTTC.